This T cell receptor beta chain was found in a study of blood T cell repertoires in COVID-19. Study information: The United States, Italy and Spain provided the acute and convalescent COVID-19 samples. PBMCs, B-cell-depleted T cells, or T cells provided the cDNA or gDNA that made up the material.

Methods used by the authors: Amplification of reference gene primers provided the estimated nucleated cell counts. Libraries were prepared by immunoSEQ multiplex PCR; TCRdb keeps only in-frame clonotypes and omits some of them. The V and J calls and clone size come from that table; D and trimming were worked out from the DNA. The sample records under 200,000 clones, approximately 84% being singletons. Trimming at V came to 3 bases and at J to 7 bases, leaving 4 bases not matched to a gene. CDR3 length equals 14 residues. The germline V gene has CDR1 SEHNR and CDR2 FQNEAQ (reference sequence). Sequenced material: peripheral blood. The chain uses TRBV7-9 and TRBJ1-2; 11 nucleotides align to TRBD1. The sequence was collected from a man aged 35-49 years with acute or convalescent COVID-19. The CDR3 bases are TGTGCCAGCAGCTTCGGACAGGGGGCTTTTGGCTACACCTTC. Protein product: CASSFGQGAFGYTF.